Following are 29 T cell receptor beta chains from one sample sequenced in a study of tumor and adjacent non-tumor tissue in lung cancer. TCRbeta libraries were built with three rounds of nested PCR, modified from ARM-PCR. A single record per CDR3 protein comes from TCRdb applying MiXCR to the multiplex PCR reads. The table lists about 85,000 distinct CDR3 sequences, 61% of them singletons. The template was RNA from unsorted bulk tissue. Sequencing used lung tumor tissue. The source is a man aged 65 to 79 with non-small cell lung cancer.

The chain is built from TRBV11-2 and TRBJ2-7; D is ambiguous. There are 12 residues in the CDR3. Per the germline V gene, CDR1 is SGHAT and CDR2 is FQNNGV. V gave up 5 bases and J gave up 12 bases, with 17 bases separating them. The CDR3 coding sequence is TGTGCCAGCAGCCTCCTCGTTGGAAAGCGGTACTTC. Translating gives CASSLLVGKRYF.

In the case of this clonotype: This may be a read error: a much more frequent sequence differs by one nucleotide. This CDR3 is CASNFDRGWETQYF. In DNA form, the CDR3 reads TGTGCCAGCAACTTTGACAGGGGCTGGGAGACCCAGTACTTC. This chain uses TRBV5-4 with TRBJ2-5; TRBD1 matches 8 bases. Germline assignment: CDR1 SGHNT and CDR2 YYREEE (reference sequence). The CDR3 contains 14 residues. V was pared by 6 bases and J by 5 bases, with 9 bases of the junction left unmatched.

Concerning this clonotype itself: The junction does not match germline at one end; this may be a read error. V is TRBV10-2 and J is TRBJ2-5; D might be TRBD1 (5 bases). The V gene's germline CDR1 is WSHSY and CDR2 SAAADI. This CDR3 contains 15 residues. This chain's CDR3 is CASSEVTELVETQYF. In DNA form, the CDR3 reads TGCGCCAGCAGTGAGGTGACAGAGTTGGTCGAGACTCAGTACTTC.

Note on this clonotype: Germline and junction disagree at one end, which may indicate a read error. V is TRBV12-3 or TRBV12-4 and J is TRBJ2-5; D may correspond to TRBD1 or TRBD2 (6 bases each). The CDR3 runs to 14 residues. CDR3 in DNA: TGTGCCAGTAGGATCTCCGGGGGCGGCGAGATCCAGTACTTC. This translates into CASRISGGGEIQYF.

A note on this clonotype: A read error may explain this, as a much larger clone is one base away. The V gene is TRBV4-1, the J gene TRBJ2-6; TRBD1 might be the D (5 bases). The germline gives CDR1 MGHRA, CDR2 YSYEKL. The CDR3 covers 17 residues. CDR3 in amino acids: CASSRETVNSGANILTF. DNA for the CDR3: TGCGCCAGCAGCCGAGAGACAGTTAACTCTGGGGCCAACATCCTGACTTTC.

V and J are TRBV13 and TRBJ2-7; the D is unclear. Germline V gene data show CDR1 as PRHDT and CDR2 as FYEKMQ (reference sequence). The CDR3 is made up of 15 amino acids. V lost 0 bases, J lost 6 bases, and 15 bases lay in between. The chain's CDR3 is CASSLGRLVGGEQYF. The CDR3 DNA sequence: TGTGCCAGCAGCTTAGGCCGGTTGGTCGGCGGCGAGCAGTACTTC. The full variable domain, rest sourced from reference TRBV13 and TRBJ2-7, is AAGVIQSPRHLIKEKRETATLKCYPIPRHDTVYWYQQGPGQDPQFLISFYEKMQSDKGSIPDRFSAQQFSDYHSELNMSSLELGDSALYFCASSLGRLVGGEQYFGPGTRLTVT.

J is TRBJ2-2 and V is TRBV4-1, with 7 bases lining up with TRBD1. CDR3 size: 15 residues. CDR1 and CDR2 from the germline V gene are MGHRA and YSYEKL. The DNA of the CDR3 is TGCACCACCAGCCAAACAGGGGCGAACACCGGGGAGCTGTTTTTT. As protein: CTTSQTGANTGELFF.

With respect to this clonotype: Lacking the conserved final phenylalanine or tryptophan, this CDR3 likely reflects a read error. The CDR3 loop is CASSLRRNYGYTY. In DNA, the CDR3 is TGTGCCAGCAGCCTCCGACGTAACTATGGCTACACCTAT. This chain links TRBV11-2 with TRBJ1-2; D gene uncertain. V was trimmed by 5 bases and J by 1 base, leaving 8 bases between them. CDR1 is SGHAT, CDR2 FQNNGV, per germline. The CDR3 sequence is 13 residues long.

This clonotype showed up many times. The chain couples TRBV7-8 to TRBJ2-5; D unresolved. V was shortened by 1 base and J by 13 bases, with 10 bases between the two germline ends. The CDR3 totals 11 residues. Per the germline V gene, CDR1 is SGHVS and CDR2 is FQNEAQ. The CDR3 nucleotides are TGTGCCAGCAGCTTAGGGGCGGTGTGGTACTTC. Its translation: CASSLGAVWYF.

V is TRBV7-9 and J is TRBJ2-5; 7 bases match TRBD1. CDR3 length equals 15 residues. Trimming cost V 4 bases and J 4 bases; bases outside gene matches: 9. CDR1 is SEHNR and CDR2 is FQNEAQ in the germline V gene (reference sequence). CDR3 residues: CASSSQGQTLETQYF. The CDR3 nucleotides read TGTGCCAGCAGCTCCCAGGGACAGACCCTAGAGACCCAGTACTTC.

Regarding this clonotype: A much bigger clone sits one base away, suggesting this may be a read error. The chain links TRBV14 to TRBJ2-6; no clear D. V lost 3 bases and J 0 bases, leaving 9 bases between the germline ends. CDR1 SGHDN and CDR2 FVKESK come from the germline V gene. The CDR3 is 16 amino acids. CDR3: CASSHGGYSGANVLTF. The DNA of the CDR3 is TGTGCCAGCAGCCACGGCGGTTACTCTGGGGCCAACGTCCTGACTTTC.

This chain uses TRBV28 with TRBJ2-7, with TRBD1 matching 7 bases. The CDR3 totals 14 residues. Germline V gene sequence: CDR1 MDHEN, CDR2 SYDVKM. DNA for the CDR3: TGTGTCAACAGGAGGTGGACAGGCCTCTACGAGCAGTACTTC. Amino acid sequence: CVNRRWTGLYEQYF.

Comment on this clonotype: A much larger clone lies one base from this, so it may be a read error. The chain joins TRBV5-6 to TRBJ2-1, with TRBD2 matching over 8 bases. The CDR3 loop spans 16 amino acids. Trimming took 2 bases from V and 2 from J; bases not matched to a gene: 6. The germline CDR1 and CDR2 sequences are SGHDT and YYEEEE. In DNA form, the CDR3 reads TGTGCCAGCAGCTTAAGCGGGAGTGGGGCCTACAATGAGCAGTTCTTC. Encoded protein: CASSLSGSGAYNEQFF.

This clonotype was detected a few times. V usage is TRBV6-5 and J usage is TRBJ2-7; D is unclear. Germline values: CDR1 MNHEY, CDR2 SVGAGI. The CDR3 is 15 residues long. Trimming took off 7 bases at V and 3 bases at J, with 19 bases between the two ends. The CDR3 is CASNTSTDGGYEQYF. In DNA form, the CDR3 reads TGTGCCAGCAATACCTCCACGGACGGCGGCTACGAGCAGTACTTC.

In regard to this clonotype: At one boundary the junction diverges from the germline segment, which might be a read error. CDR3 in DNA: TGTGCCGGCAGCGTGCAGGGCCAGCCCCAGCATTTT. As protein: CAGSVQGQPQHF. The V and J genes are TRBV28 and TRBJ1-5; perhaps TRBD1 as D (5 bases). This CDR3 has 12 amino acids. The germline V gene has CDR1 MDHEN and CDR2 SYDVKM.

As for this clonotype: An end of the junction differs from the germline gene, which may be a read error. CDR3 nucleotides: TGCAGTGCTAGGGCCGTTAGCAATCAGCCTCAGCATTTT. Its protein is CSARAVSNQPQHF. The chain combines TRBV20-1 with TRBJ1-5; unclear D gene. The CDR3 consists of 13 residues. CDR1 is DFQATT, CDR2 SNEGSKA, per germline (reference sequence).

On this clonotype itself: At one end, the junction sequence differs from germline, possibly due to a read error. V gene TRBV29-1 combines with J gene TRBJ1-1; TRBD1 agrees at 8 bases. Germline V gene lookup returns CDR1 SQVTM and CDR2 ANQGSEA. This CDR3 has 20 residues. CDR3: CSAPGNGVRGHLRYDTEASF. CDR3 nucleotide sequence: TGCAGCGCCCCGGGTAATGGTGTCAGGGGGCATCTGCGTTACGACACTGAAGCTTCCTTT.

Note on this clonotype: A much larger clone differs by one base, so this may be a read error. This chain connects TRBV7-6 to TRBJ2-7; tentative D call: TRBD2 (7 bases). Germline V gene data show CDR1 as SGHVS and CDR2 as FNYEAQ. This CDR3 has 13 residues. CDR3 DNA: TGTGCCAGCAGCGGGGGGGGCGACTACGAGCCGTACTTC. Its protein is CASSGGGDYEPYF.

The rearrangement links TRBV5-1 to TRBJ1-4; D is perhaps TRBD1 (5 bases). The CDR3 extends over 13 amino acids. The V and J ends lost 0 bases and 7 bases respectively, with 7 bases between them. Looked up from germline, CDR1 is SGHRS and CDR2 is YFSETQ. This CDR3 reads CASSLEGFEKLFF. Written as DNA, the CDR3 is TGCGCCAGCAGCTTGGAGGGGTTTGAAAAACTGTTTTTT.

Details on this clonotype: Its ends do not fully match the called genes, so a read error is possible. The rearrangement joins TRBV7-9 to TRBJ2-7, with 8 bases fitting TRBD2. The CDR3 has 14 residues. Germline V gene data show CDR1 as SEHNR and CDR2 as FQNEAQ (reference sequence). This chain's CDR3 is CASSLNWAGGEQHF. The CDR3 region has the DNA TGTGCCAGCAGCTTAAATTGGGCGGGGGGAGAGCAGCACTTC. The full variable domain, completed using reference TRBV7-9 and TRBJ2-7, is DTGVSQNPRHKITKRGQNVTFRCDPISEHNRLYWYRQTLGQGPEFLTYFQNEAQLEKSRLLSDRFSAERPKGSFSTLEIQRTEQGDSAMYLCASSLNWAGGEQHFGPGTRLTVT.

As concerns this clonotype: A much larger clone sits a single nucleotide away, making a read error possible. The chain links TRBV6-5 to TRBJ1-5, with D hard to call. Germline values: CDR1 MNHEY, CDR2 SVGAGI. The length of the CDR3 is 15 residues. The V and J ends lost 6 bases and 0 bases respectively, with 12 bases between them. CDR3 sequence reads: CASRYERSSNQPQHF. The DNA for the CDR3 is TGTGCCAGCAGGTACGAAAGGTCTAGCAATCAGCCCCAGCATTTT.

The chain carries TRBV29-1 and TRBJ2-2; 8 nucleotides line up with TRBD1. Germline CDR1 is SQVTM and CDR2 is ANQGSEA. The junction had 9 bases not matched to a gene; V was cut back by 1 base and J by 5 bases. The CDR3 length is 16 residues. The CDR3 DNA follows: TGCAGCGTTGAAGGGAGAGGACAGGGTCGAACCGGGGAGCTGTTTTTT. Translated: CSVEGRGQGRTGELFF.

A note on this clonotype: An end of the junction does not agree with germline; a read error may underlie this. V usage is TRBV6-5 and J usage is TRBJ2-7; D is undetermined. The CDR3 totals 15 residues. Germline values: CDR1 MNHEY, CDR2 SVGAGI. CDR3 protein: CASSYTAGRVGEQYF. Written as DNA, the CDR3 is TGTGCCAGCAGTTACACGGCAGGACGGGTAGGCGAGCAATACTTC.

This clonotype is medium-sized by share. V gene TRBV11-2 combines with J gene TRBJ2-5, with D maybe TRBD1 (5 bases). The CDR3 runs 14 residues. V shed 1 base and J shed 2 bases, with 8 bases lying between them. Germline lookup yields CDR1 SGHAT and CDR2 FQNNGV. The DNA of the CDR3 is TGTGCCAGCAGCTTAGGAGACAGACAAGAGACCCAGTACTTC. Its protein product is CASSLGDRQETQYF.

This clonotype was picked up many times. This chain connects TRBV12-5 to TRBJ1-2, with D perhaps TRBD1 (5 bases). Germline V gives CDR1 LGHNT, CDR2 FRNRAP. The CDR3 length is 12 residues. V was pared by 4 bases and J by 6 bases, with 9 bases between. The CDR3 region has the DNA TGTGCTAGTGGTTCCGGGGGGGATGGCTACACCTTC. This translates into CASGSGGDGYTF. Together with reference TRBV12-5 and TRBJ1-2, the CDR3 gives the full variable domain: DARVTQTPRHKVTEMGQEVTMRCQPILGHNTVFWYRQTMMQGLELLAYFRNRAPLDDSGMPKDRFSAEMPDATLATLKIQPSEPRDSAVYFCASGSGGDGYTFGSGTRLTVV.

The V call is TRBV11-2, the J call TRBJ2-6; a possible D gene is TRBD2 (6 bases). V was trimmed by 4 bases and J by 4 bases, leaving 23 bases between them. Looked up from germline, CDR1 is SGHAT and CDR2 is FQNNGV. The CDR3 extends over 19 amino acids. The DNA of the CDR3 is TGTGCCAGCAGCTCCCCAAGGGGAAGAGGGGACTCCGGGGCCAACGTCCTGACTTTC. Encoded protein: CASSSPRGRGDSGANVLTF.

Of note for this clonotype: Germline is not matched at one junction end, which may reflect a read error. CDR3 region: CASSLAGTRAVTHYF. In DNA form, the CDR3 reads TGTGCCAGCAGCTTAGCGGGGACCAGGGCAGTGACCCATTACTTC. The rearrangement uses TRBV11-2 and TRBJ2-5; D possibly uses TRBD1 or TRBD2 (5 bases each). The CDR3 contains 15 residues. Germline values: CDR1 SGHAT, CDR2 FQNNGV.

Points on this clonotype: This may stem from a read error, because a much larger clone lies one nucleotide away. The genes are TRBV7-9 and TRBJ2-1; TRBD2 might be the D (6 bases). CDR1 and CDR2 from the germline V gene are SEHNR and FQNEAQ (reference sequence). CDR3 length equals 13 residues. Deletions cut 7 bases from V and 8 bases from J, with 15 bases between. The CDR3 DNA sequence: TGTGCCAGCACCCCCCGCAGGGAGGATGAGCAGTTCTTC. Translated, it gives CASTPRREDEQFF.

This clonotype was observed a single time. One end of the junction fails to match germline, which may point to a read error. The chain couples TRBV11-1 to TRBJ2-7; D call uncertain. Germline assignment: CDR1 SGHAT and CDR2 FQDESV (reference sequence). The CDR3 length is 15 residues. The CDR3, as DNA: TGTGCCGGCAGCCTAAGAGGACGTATCTCCTACGAGCAGCACTTC. Translation: CAGSLRGRISYEQHF.